These 14 T cell receptor beta chains were all obtained from the same sample, sequenced in a study of OX40 agonist ivuxolimab in advanced cancers. Clones were read by immunoSEQ multiplex PCR, and TCRdb kept only the in-frame ones, dropping some. The sample comprises tens of thousands of clones, approximately 89% of which are singletons, and approximately 0.2% rests with the top ten. The source was CD4+ or CD8+ T cells sorted from blood, collected in a trial of the OX40 agonist ivuxolimab. Receptors were obtained from an adult with an advanced solid tumor such as melanoma, head and neck, liver or kidney cancer.

This clone was seen more than once but under ten times. The same CDR3 also results from other DNA sequences found in this sample. V gene TRBV6-1 combines with J gene TRBJ1-5; the D is unclear. This CDR3 is built from 13 residues. In germline, CDR1 is MNHNS, CDR2 SASEGT. Trimming took 4 bases from V and 2 from J, leaving 6 bases between them. The CDR3 protein is CASSGRGNQPQHF. The CDR3 nucleotides are TGTGCCAGCAGTGGCCGGGGCAATCAGCCCCAGCATTTT.

The chain couples TRBV9 to TRBJ2-2; D is ambiguous. Germline CDR1 reads SGDLS; CDR2 reads YYNGEE. V was clipped by 2 bases and J by 2 bases, with 10 bases between them. This CDR3 spans 15 amino acids. Written as DNA, the CDR3 is TGTGCCAGCAGCGTTGGGCAGCTAAACACCGGGGAGCTGTTTTTT. Its translation: CASSVGQLNTGELFF.

The chain combines TRBV6-1 with TRBJ1-1, with D unclear. This CDR3 has 13 amino acids. Trimming took off 6 bases at V and 0 bases at J, with 8 bases between the two ends. Germline V gene data show CDR1 as MNHNS and CDR2 as SASEGT. The chain's CDR3 is CASSGKMNTEAFF. DNA for the CDR3: TGTGCCAGCAGCGGGAAAATGAACACTGAAGCTTTCTTT.

The genes are TRBV5-1 and TRBJ1-2, with TRBD1 matching 8 bases. The CDR3 length is 15 residues. From germline, CDR1 is SGHRS and CDR2 YFSETQ. Trimming cost V 4 bases and J 4 bases; bases outside gene matches: 9. In DNA form, the CDR3 reads TGCGCCAGCAGCCCGGTTCCAGGGGGCGCCTATGGCTACACCTTC. Translated, it gives CASSPVPGGAYGYTF.

The chain is built from TRBV4-2 and TRBJ1-1, with D uncertain. The CDR3 has 14 residues. V was clipped by 1 base and J by 4 bases, with 10 bases between them. The germline CDR1 and CDR2 sequences are LGHNA and YNFKEQ. The CDR3 region is CASSQARLGTEAFF. For the CDR3, the DNA is TGTGCCAGCAGCCAAGCTCGGCTTGGCACTGAAGCTTTCTTT.

This sequence joins TRBV29-1 and TRBJ1-3; D gene unclear. The CDR3 is 15 residues long. The ends were cut back, 4 bases at V and 4 bases at J, with 17 bases in the middle. The V gene's germline CDR1 is SQVTM and CDR2 ANQGSEA. As DNA, the CDR3 is TGCAGCGTTGTTTTAGGCGGTCCAGGAGGAAACACCATATATTTT. Protein product: CSVVLGGPGGNTIYF.

The genes are TRBV5-1 and TRBJ2-1, with TRBD1 as a possible D gene (5 bases). V was cut by 4 bases and J by 9 bases, with 17 bases left in between. The CDR3 sequence is 14 residues long. Looked up from germline, CDR1 is SGHRS and CDR2 is YFSETQ. Here the CDR3 DNA reads TGCGCCAGCAGCAGGGGCTTATCCGCGTTTGAGCAGTTCTTC. Its protein is CASSRGLSAFEQFF.

CDR3 nucleotide sequence: TGTGCCAGTAGTATGTTGGTTGGGCGGGGGAGCTCCTACAATGAGCAGTTCTTC. Residues: CASSMLVGRGSSYNEQFF. This chain links TRBV19 with TRBJ2-1; 7 bases are a match to TRBD2. CDR1 LNHDA and CDR2 SQIVND come from the germline V gene (reference sequence). After removal of 3 bases from V and 0 bases from J, the junction contained 11 bases not matched to a gene. The length of the CDR3 is 18 residues.

V usage is TRBV30 and J usage is TRBJ1-2; no clear D. The CDR3 sequence is 12 residues long. Per the germline V gene, CDR1 is GTSNPN and CDR2 is SVGIG (reference sequence). V was shortened by 1 base and J by 5 bases, with 8 bases between the two germline ends. The DNA for the CDR3 is TGTGCCTGGAGTGGCCCAGGATATGGCTACACCTTC. Protein product: CAWSGPGYGYTF.

The V and J genes are TRBV30 and TRBJ1-2; maybe TRBD1 (5 bases). This CDR3 has 13 amino acids. Germline-derived CDR1 and CDR2 are GTSNPN and SVGIG (reference sequence). V was shortened by 4 bases and J by 8 bases, with 17 bases between the two germline ends. Here the CDR3 reads CAWNRRGTKGYTF. The CDR3 DNA reads as TGTGCCTGGAATAGGCGGGGGACGAAGGGCTACACCTTC.

The chain combines TRBV7-2 with TRBJ2-1; 8 bases are shared with TRBD2. Germline V lookup: CDR1 SGHTA, CDR2 FQGNSA. This CDR3 is built from 18 residues. J was trimmed by 8 bases and V by 1 base; bases with no gene match: 16. CDR3 in amino acids: CASSLGGFGTRSSHEQFF. DNA for the CDR3: TGTGCCAGCAGCTTAGGGGGATTTGGGACTAGAAGTTCCCATGAGCAGTTCTTC. Combining the CDR3 with reference TRBV7-2 and TRBJ2-1 gives the whole variable domain GAGVSQSPSNKVTEKGKDVELRCDPISGHTALYWYRQSLGQGLEFLIYFQGNSAPDKSGLPSDRFSAERTGGSVSTLTIQRTQQEDSAVYLCASSLGGFGTRSSHEQFFGPGTRLTVL.

The V call is TRBV4-1, the J call TRBJ2-7; 8 bases map to TRBD1. CDR1 is MGHRA and CDR2 is YSYEKL in the germline V gene. V lost 4 bases and J lost 1; bases outside the gene matches: 6. The length of the CDR3 is 15 residues. For the CDR3, the DNA is TGCGCCAGCAGCCCTCGGGGACAGGAGTCCTACGAGCAGTACTTC. This codes for CASSPRGQESYEQYF.

The chain employs TRBV20-1 and TRBJ2-3; D is ambiguous. The germline V and J ends were trimmed by 5 bases and 5 bases, with 5 bases remaining between them. The length of the CDR3 is 10 residues. From germline, CDR1 is DFQATT and CDR2 SNEGSKA (reference sequence). The DNA of the CDR3 is TGCAGTGCTGCGAGAGATACGCAGTATTTT. Translation gives CSAARDTQYF.

This sequence joins TRBV5-1 and TRBJ2-1; D is uncertain. This CDR3 spans 15 amino acids. Looked up from germline, CDR1 is SGHRS and CDR2 is YFSETQ. Trimming pared 3 bases from V and 4 bases from J, leaving 14 bases between. The CDR3 protein is CASSYGPSLYNEQFF. CDR3 DNA: TGCGCCAGCAGCTACGGACCATCCTTATACAATGAGCAGTTCTTC.